This T cell receptor beta chain was captured by sequencing in a study of cytomegalovirus exposure and HLA in healthy donors. Primers included in the PCR were 60 Vbeta and 13 Jbeta primers. The repertoire was sequenced with immunoSEQ multiplex PCR; TCRdb's copy has only in-frame clones and lacks some. The sample has around 210,000 clones, around 80% seen once. Trimming at V came to 0 bases and at J to 3 bases, leaving 3 bases not matched to a gene. The CDR3 spans 16 residues. CDR1 SGHRS and CDR2 YFSETQ come from the germline V gene. The rearrangement uses TRBV5-1 and TRBJ2-1, with 10 bases that match TRBD2. This sequence originates from a boy younger than 18 in good health and CMV-seronegative. Sequencing was done on a sample of PBMCs. CDR3 coding DNA: TGCGCCAGCAGCTTGGAGCGGGGGGGAATCTACAATGAGCAGTTCTTC. This codes for CASSLERGGIYNEQFF.